The entry below describes one T cell receptor beta chain. No antigen is known for it. No quality values exist for individual bases; no much larger clone is one base distant. CDR1 is given as LNHDA and CDR2 as SQIVND, both from the germline V gene (reference sequence). The V end gives up 5 bases and the J end 5 bases, leaving 7 bases in the junction not matched to a gene. Counted from cysteine to phenylalanine, this CDR3 has 14 amino acids. Only CDR3 DNA remains: 42 bases, in frame from the first base. This sample is part of a study of blood T cell repertoires in COVID-19 (dated by TCRdb to about 2020). With regard to the full study: Samples covering the acute and convalescent phases of COVID-19 were provided by collaborators in the United States, Italy and Spain. The material from the prospective study consisted of cDNA or gDNA derived from T cells, B-cell-depleted T cells, or PBMCs. Subjects who had been exposed to COVID-19, were actively infected with it, or had recovered from it provided the deeply sampled blood TCRbeta repertoires that made up the dataset. The repertoires were released in a freely available public database intended as a resource for research on the immune response to SARS-CoV-2. The samples were drawn from the first 160 participants of the ongoing ImmuneRACE study and from over 950 subjects provided by 6 global collaborators. Sample metadata almost always included a de-identified subject ID, COVID-19 status, age in years and sex. Where available, HLA class I and class II types were taken from metadata supplied by the sample provider and were not determined by assay-based typing.

Whole blood was collected in K2EDTA tubes by collaborating institutions according to the institutions' own protocols. For TCRbeta analysis, collaborator samples were shipped as frozen whole blood, as isolated PBMCs, or as DNA extracted from either sample type. The immunoSEQ Assay, a bias-controlled multiplex PCR, was used to amplify TCRbeta CDR3 regions from genomic DNA. From the authors' description of their analysis: Within the assay, amplification of reference gene primers was used to estimate how many nucleated cells each sample contained. To quantify the absolute abundance of each unique TCRbeta CDR3 rearrangement, sequence reads were collapsed and filtered. For each sample, productive Simpson clonality was calculated as the square root of Simpson's diversity index across productive rearrangements. TCRdb re-hosts the immuneACCESS table, in-frame sequences only. Its copies lack some clones; in the studies checked, an unresolved V gene accounts for under half of them, and the cause for the rest is not known. Clone size and the V and J calls come from that table; the DNA yielded D and trimming. The sample profile shows roughly 26,000 clones; 65% to 90% of them were found once. Around 24% of the sample is in the top ten clones.

General findings and caveats noted by the study authors: Clinical and demographic metadata were provided uncurated, with the amount varying by source and participant.

The sequencing sample was made of peripheral blood. Rearrangement joined TRBV19 to TRBJ2-5; TRBD1 matches 8 bases in the middle. The TCR was taken from a human donor in a cohort sampled during active COVID-19. In nucleotides, the sequence is TGTGCCAGTAGTTCCCCGGACAGGGCTGAGACCCAGTACTTC. It codes for CASSSPDRAETQYF. Beyond the CDR3, the reference TRBV19 and TRBJ2-5 genes provide the residues; the full variable domain reads: DGGITQSPKYLFRKEGQNVTLSCEQNLNHDAMYWYRQDPGQGLRLIYYSQIVNDFQKGDIAEGYSVSREKKESFPLTVTSAQKNPTAFYLCASSSPDRAETQYFGPGTRLLVL.